Below are 9 T cell receptor beta chains sequenced from a single sample in a study of T-cell reconstitution after alpha-beta-depleted transplantation in children. As it was prepared, the TCRbeta library received unique molecular identifiers. TCRdb redid the calling of the PCR reads with MiXCR, one entry per CDR3 protein. The data contain about 900,000 distinct CDR3 sequences, about 26% of them singletons. The material was PBMCs, mostly from graft donor cells, obtained 360 days after TCRalphabeta/CD19-depleted stem cell transplant. These receptors all come from a boy under two years old who had a stem cell transplant for SCID, so the T cells may come from the graft donor.

CDR3 sequence: CASSLRQPSETQYF. The DNA of the CDR3 is TGTGCCAGCAGCTTAAGACAGCCATCGGAGACCCAGTACTTC. The V call is TRBV13, the J call TRBJ2-5; D may be TRBD1 (5 bases). The germline V gene encodes CDR1 PRHDT and CDR2 FYEKMQ (reference sequence). Trimming stripped 2 bases from V and 5 bases from J, with 12 bases between. This CDR3 is built from 14 residues. The full variable domain, in which reference TRBV13 and TRBJ2-5 provide the parts outside the CDR3, is AAGVIQSPRHLIKEKRETATLKCYPIPRHDTVYWYQQGPGQDPQFLISFYEKMQSDKGSIPDRFSAQQFSDYHSELNMSSLELGDSALYFCASSLRQPSETQYFGPGTRLLVL.

The genes are TRBV4-1 and TRBJ2-7; D gene ambiguous. This CDR3 comprises 15 residues. CDR1 is MGHRA, CDR2 YSYEKL, per germline. Deletions cut 1 base from V and 1 base from J, with 11 bases between. The CDR3 DNA is TGCGCCAGCAGCCAAGCTCTCGGCGTTTCCTACGAGCAGTACTTC. Translation: CASSQALGVSYEQYF.

This clonotype was seen ten or more times. The chain links TRBV4-2 to TRBJ2-2; 10 bases line up with TRBD2. The V gene end was trimmed by 0 bases and the J gene end by 2 bases; junction bases not matched to a gene: 12. CDR1 and CDR2 (germline): LGHNA, YNFKEQ. The CDR3 length is 20 residues. The DNA for the CDR3 is TGTGCCAGCAGCCAAGATCGGGACCTTAGCGGGGGGCTTAACACCGGGGAGCTGTTTTTT. It translates to CASSQDRDLSGGLNTGELFF.

The chain is built from TRBV5-1 and TRBJ2-1, with a weak D call TRBD1 (6 bases). The V gene lost 1 base and the J gene lost 4 bases, with 15 bases spanning the gap. CDR1 is SGHRS, CDR2 YFSETQ, per germline. The CDR3 spans 16 residues. CDR3 protein: CASSLSGGREYNEQFF. CDR3 bases: TGCGCCAGCAGCTTGAGTGGGGGCCGGGAATACAATGAGCAGTTCTTC.

This clonotype has only a few counts. V and J are TRBV5-1 and TRBJ2-6; maybe TRBD1 (5 bases). Germline CDR1 SGHRS, CDR2 YFSETQ. The CDR3 extends over 16 amino acids. V lost 0 bases and J lost 4, with 11 bases in between. CDR3 sequence (DNA): TGCGCCAGCAGCTTGGCCCAGGGCCTAGGGGCCAACGTCCTGACTTTC. Translation: CASSLAQGLGANVLTF.

This clonotype occurred a few times. J is TRBJ2-1 and V is TRBV7-9; 8 positions match TRBD1. CDR1 SEHNR and CDR2 FQNEAQ come from the germline V gene (reference sequence). Unmatched junction bases numbered 8, after V lost 3 bases and J lost 7 bases. This CDR3 has 15 residues. The CDR3 region has the DNA TGTGCCAGCAGCTTGGGGTGGGGACAGGATAATGAGCAGTTCTTC. Translated, it gives CASSLGWGQDNEQFF. Filled out from reference TRBV7-9 and TRBJ2-1, the complete variable domain reads DTGVSQNPRHKITKRGQNVTFRCDPISEHNRLYWYRQTLGQGPEFLTYFQNEAQLEKSRLLSDRFSAERPKGSFSTLEIQRTEQGDSAMYLCASSLGWGQDNEQFFGPGTRLTVL.

This clonotype was detected only once. This chain joins TRBV15 and TRBJ2-7, with 9 nucleotides matching TRBD1. Germline CDR1 and CDR2: LNHNV and YYDKDF (reference sequence). The CDR3 length is 16 residues. The V gene end was trimmed by 0 bases and the J gene end by 4 bases; junction bases not matched to a gene: 7. As DNA, the CDR3 is TGTGCCACCAGCAGAGATCTACAGGGGGCCGCGTACGAGCAGTACTTC. The encoded protein is CATSRDLQGAAYEQYF. The whole variable domain, remainder taken from reference TRBV15 and TRBJ2-7, is DAMVIQNPRYQVTQFGKPVTLSCSQTLNHNVMYWYQQKSSQAPKLLFHYYDKDFNNEADTPDNFQSRRPNTSFCFLDIRSPGLGDTAMYLCATSRDLQGAAYEQYFGPGTRLTVT.

This clonotype was detected only once. V and J are TRBV2 and TRBJ1-4; D is possibly TRBD1 (5 bases). V was pared by 6 bases and J by 3 bases, with 11 bases between. The CDR3 sequence is 14 residues long. Germline V gene data show CDR1 as SNHLY and CDR2 as FYNNEI. The CDR3 here is CASRKGRPNEKLFF. The DNA of the CDR3 is TGTGCCAGCAGGAAGGGACGACCTAATGAAAAACTGTTTTTT. The entire variable domain, with the rest obtained from reference TRBV2 and TRBJ1-4, is as follows: EPEVTQTPSHQVTQMGQEVILRCVPISNHLYFYWYRQILGQKVEFLVSFYNNEISEKSEIFDDQFSVERPDGSNFTLKIRSTKLEDSAMYFCASRKGRPNEKLFFGSGTQLSVL.

This clonotype was observed a few times. This chain joins TRBV2 and TRBJ2-3; the D gene is possibly TRBD2 (5 bases). The CDR3 length is 14 residues. The V end lost 10 bases, the J end lost 1 base, and 15 bases lay between the germline ends. Germline V lookup: CDR1 SNHLY, CDR2 FYNNEI. The CDR3 region is CATLAFMGTDTQYF. The CDR3 DNA reads as TGTGCCACATTAGCGTTCATGGGCACAGATACGCAGTATTTT.